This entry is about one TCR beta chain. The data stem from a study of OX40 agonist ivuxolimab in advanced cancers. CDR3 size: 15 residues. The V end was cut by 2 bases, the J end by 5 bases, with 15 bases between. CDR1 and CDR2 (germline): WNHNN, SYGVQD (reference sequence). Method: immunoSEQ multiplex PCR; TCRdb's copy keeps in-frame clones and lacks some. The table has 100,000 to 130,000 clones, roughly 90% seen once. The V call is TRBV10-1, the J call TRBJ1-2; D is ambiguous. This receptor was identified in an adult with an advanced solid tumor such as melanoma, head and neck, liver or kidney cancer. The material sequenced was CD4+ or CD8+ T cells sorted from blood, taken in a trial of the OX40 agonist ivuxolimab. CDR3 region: CASSESTGDPYGYTF. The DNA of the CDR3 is TGCGCCAGCAGTGAGAGCACCGGGGATCCTTATGGCTACACCTTC.